The entry below gives a single TCR beta chain sequence along with its context. Clones were read by immunoSEQ multiplex PCR, and TCRdb kept only the in-frame ones, dropping some. The sample consists of roughly 150,000 clones, under 90% of them appearing once. The data derive from a study of blood T cell repertoires in COVID-19. The CDR3 runs 17 residues. The sequenced material came from PBMCs or T cells enriched from blood (not recorded which). The rearrangement links TRBV21-1 to TRBJ1-1; no check of the table's D call, TRBD1, against the DNA was made. TRBV21-1 is described as a pseudogene. The sequence was obtained from a woman in her fifties or sixties who had recovered from COVID-19. CDR3: CASSGTGAELRVTEAFF. The CDR3, as DNA: TGTGCCAGCAGCGGGACAGGGGCGGAGTTGAGAGTCACTGAAGCTTTCTTT.